The entry that follows covers one T cell receptor (beta chain) sequence. The data originate from a study of control samples from healthy donors and cancer patients. CDR1 SEHNR and CDR2 FQNEAQ come from the germline V gene (reference sequence). The CDR3 spans 14 residues. V was trimmed by 1 base and J by 5 bases, leaving 8 bases between them. The assay was immunoSEQ multiplex PCR, and TCRdb's table has in-frame clones only and misses some. The sample holds roughly 160,000 clones, approximately 86% seen once. This chain joins TRBV7-9 and TRBJ1-4, with D unclear. The source material was blood. This receptor was identified in a woman in her twenties or thirties in good health. The CDR3 nucleotides are TGTGCCAGCAGCTTAGTACCACACAATGAAAAACTGTTTTTT. This translates into CASSLVPHNEKLFF.